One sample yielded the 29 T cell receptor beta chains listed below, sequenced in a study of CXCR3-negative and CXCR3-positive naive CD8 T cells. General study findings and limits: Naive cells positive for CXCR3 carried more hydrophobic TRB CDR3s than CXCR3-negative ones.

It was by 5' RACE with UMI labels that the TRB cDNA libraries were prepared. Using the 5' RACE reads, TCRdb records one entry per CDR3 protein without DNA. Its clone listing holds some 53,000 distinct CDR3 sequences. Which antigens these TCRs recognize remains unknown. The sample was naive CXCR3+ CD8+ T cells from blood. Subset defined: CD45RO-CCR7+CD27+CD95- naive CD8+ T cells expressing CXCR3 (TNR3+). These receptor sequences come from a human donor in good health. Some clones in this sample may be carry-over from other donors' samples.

CDR3 protein: CASSLYLGPYEQYF. This chain connects TRBV6-2 or TRBV6-3 to TRBJ2-7; TCRdb returns TRBD2, unconfirmable since there is no DNA. Germline CDR1 reads MNHEY; CDR2 reads SVGEGT. CDR3 length: 14 amino acids.

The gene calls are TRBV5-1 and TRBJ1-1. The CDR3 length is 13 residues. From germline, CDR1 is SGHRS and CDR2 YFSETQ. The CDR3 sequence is CASREGLGTEAFF.

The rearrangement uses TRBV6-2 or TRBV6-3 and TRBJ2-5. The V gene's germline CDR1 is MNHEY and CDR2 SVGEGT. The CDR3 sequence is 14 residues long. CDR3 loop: CASRPALREETQYF.

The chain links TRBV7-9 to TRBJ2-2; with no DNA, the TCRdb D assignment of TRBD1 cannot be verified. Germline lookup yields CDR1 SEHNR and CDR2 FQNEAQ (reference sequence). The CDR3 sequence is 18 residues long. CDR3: CASSLTPLAGVHTGELFF.

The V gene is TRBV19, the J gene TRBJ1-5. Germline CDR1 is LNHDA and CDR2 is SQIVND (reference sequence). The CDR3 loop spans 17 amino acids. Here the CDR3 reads CASSIQDLTRVSQPQHF.

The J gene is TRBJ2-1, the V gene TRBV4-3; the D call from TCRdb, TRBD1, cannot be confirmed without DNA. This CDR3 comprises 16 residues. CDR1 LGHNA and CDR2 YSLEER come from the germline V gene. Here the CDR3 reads CASSQDAAGGYNEQFF.

CDR3: CARLRPGETQYF. The rearrangement joins TRBV6-5 to TRBJ2-5; TCRdb's assignment of TRBD2 cannot be checked, as there is no DNA. Germline V gives CDR1 MNHEY, CDR2 SVGAGI. The CDR3 has 12 amino acids.

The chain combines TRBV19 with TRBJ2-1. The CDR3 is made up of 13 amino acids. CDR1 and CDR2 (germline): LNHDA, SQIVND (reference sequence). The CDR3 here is CASMMGPYNEQFF.

The CDR3 loop is CASSPTTGWEQYF. The chain combines TRBV12-3 or TRBV12-4 with TRBJ2-7; TCRdb gives TRBD1 as the D gene, but with no DNA this cannot be confirmed. CDR3 size: 13 residues.

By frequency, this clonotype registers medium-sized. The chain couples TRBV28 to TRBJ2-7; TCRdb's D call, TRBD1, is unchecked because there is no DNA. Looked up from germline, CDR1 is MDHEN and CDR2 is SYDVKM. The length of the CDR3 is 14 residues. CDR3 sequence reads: CASSLAAGGYEQYF.

CDR3 amino acids: CASSRTGGLNQPQHF. V gene TRBV4-3 combines with J gene TRBJ1-5; as DNA is missing, the TRBD1 call by TCRdb cannot be tested. CDR3 length: 15 amino acids. Germline values: CDR1 LGHNA, CDR2 YSLEER.

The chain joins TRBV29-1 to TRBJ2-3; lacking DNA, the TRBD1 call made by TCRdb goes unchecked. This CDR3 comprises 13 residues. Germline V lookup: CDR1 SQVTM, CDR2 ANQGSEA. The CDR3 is CSVTGLYTDTQYF.

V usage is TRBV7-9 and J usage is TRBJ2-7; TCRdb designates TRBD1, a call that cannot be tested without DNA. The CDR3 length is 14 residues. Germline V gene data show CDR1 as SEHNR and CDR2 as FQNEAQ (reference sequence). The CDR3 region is CASSLPGQSYEQYF.

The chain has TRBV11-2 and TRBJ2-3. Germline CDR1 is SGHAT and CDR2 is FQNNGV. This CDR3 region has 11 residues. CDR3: CASSSANTQYF.

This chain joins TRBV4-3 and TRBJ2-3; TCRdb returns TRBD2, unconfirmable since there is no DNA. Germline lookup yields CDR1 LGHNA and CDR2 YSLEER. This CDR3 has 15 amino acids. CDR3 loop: CASSLRAGGRDTQYF.

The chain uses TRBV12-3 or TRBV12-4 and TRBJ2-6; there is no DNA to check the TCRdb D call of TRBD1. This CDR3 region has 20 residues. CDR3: CASSSNGYDSDLSGANVLTF.

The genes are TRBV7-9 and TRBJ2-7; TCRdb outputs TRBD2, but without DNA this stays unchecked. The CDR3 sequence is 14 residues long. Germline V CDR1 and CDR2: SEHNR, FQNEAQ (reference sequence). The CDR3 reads CASTLGTLTYEQYF.

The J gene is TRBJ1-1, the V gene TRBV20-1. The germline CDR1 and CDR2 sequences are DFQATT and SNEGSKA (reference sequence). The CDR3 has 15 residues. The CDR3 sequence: CSARGDTEKNTEAFF.

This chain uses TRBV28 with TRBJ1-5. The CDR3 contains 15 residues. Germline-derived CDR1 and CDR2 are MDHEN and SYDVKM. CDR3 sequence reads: CASSLNPYSNQPQHF.

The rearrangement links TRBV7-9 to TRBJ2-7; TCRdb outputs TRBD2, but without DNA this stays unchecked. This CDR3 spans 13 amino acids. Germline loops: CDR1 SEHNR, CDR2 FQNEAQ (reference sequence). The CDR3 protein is CASSLGGGYEQYF.

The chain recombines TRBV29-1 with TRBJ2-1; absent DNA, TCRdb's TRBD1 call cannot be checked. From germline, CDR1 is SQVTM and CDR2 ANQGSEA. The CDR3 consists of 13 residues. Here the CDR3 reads CSVRTGIHNEQFF.

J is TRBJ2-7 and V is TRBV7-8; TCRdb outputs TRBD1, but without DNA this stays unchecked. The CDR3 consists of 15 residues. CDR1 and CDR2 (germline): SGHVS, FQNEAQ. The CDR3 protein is CASSTRGQFAYEQYF.

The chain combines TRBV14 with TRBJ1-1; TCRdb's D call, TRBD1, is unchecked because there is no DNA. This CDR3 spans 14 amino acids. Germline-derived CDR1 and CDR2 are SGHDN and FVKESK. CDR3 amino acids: CASSLTPGGTEAFF.

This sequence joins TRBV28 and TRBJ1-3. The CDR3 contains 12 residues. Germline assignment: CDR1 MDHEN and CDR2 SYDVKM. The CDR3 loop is CASSFYGDTIYF.

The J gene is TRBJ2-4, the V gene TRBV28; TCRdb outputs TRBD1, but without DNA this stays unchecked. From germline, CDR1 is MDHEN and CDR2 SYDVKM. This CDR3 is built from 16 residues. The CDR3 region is CASTPLPGQAGGDQYF.

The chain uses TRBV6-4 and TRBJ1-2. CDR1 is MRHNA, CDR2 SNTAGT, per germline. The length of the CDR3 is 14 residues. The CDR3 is CASSGGEMTFGYTF.

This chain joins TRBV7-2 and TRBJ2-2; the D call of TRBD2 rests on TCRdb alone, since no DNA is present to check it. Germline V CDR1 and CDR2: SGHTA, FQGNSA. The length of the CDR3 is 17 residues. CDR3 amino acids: CASSLGLAGGNTGELFF. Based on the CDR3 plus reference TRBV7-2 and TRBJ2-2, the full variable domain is GAGVSQSPSNKVTEKGKDVELRCDPISGHTALYWYRQSLGQGLEFLIYFQGNSAPDKSGLPSDRFSAERTGGSVSTLTIQRTQQEDSAVYLCASSLGLAGGNTGELFFGEGSRLTVL.

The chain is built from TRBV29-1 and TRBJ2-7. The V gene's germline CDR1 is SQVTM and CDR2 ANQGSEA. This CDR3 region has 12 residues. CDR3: CSVGDGSYEQYF.

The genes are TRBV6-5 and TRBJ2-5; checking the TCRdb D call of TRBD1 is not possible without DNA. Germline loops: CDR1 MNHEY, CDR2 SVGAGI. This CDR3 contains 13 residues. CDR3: CASRLGAGETQYF.